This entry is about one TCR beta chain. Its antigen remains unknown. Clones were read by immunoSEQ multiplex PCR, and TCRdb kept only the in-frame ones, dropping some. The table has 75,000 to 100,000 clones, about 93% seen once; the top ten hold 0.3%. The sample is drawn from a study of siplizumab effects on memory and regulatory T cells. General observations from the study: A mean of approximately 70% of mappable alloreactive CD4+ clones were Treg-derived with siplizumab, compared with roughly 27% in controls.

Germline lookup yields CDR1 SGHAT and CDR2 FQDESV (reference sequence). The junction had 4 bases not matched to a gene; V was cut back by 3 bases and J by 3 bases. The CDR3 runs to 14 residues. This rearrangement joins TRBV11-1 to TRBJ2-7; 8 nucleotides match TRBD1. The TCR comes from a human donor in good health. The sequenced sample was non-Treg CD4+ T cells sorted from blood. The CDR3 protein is CASSLAGGDYEQYF. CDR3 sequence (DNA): TGTGCCAGCAGCTTGGCAGGGGGCGACTACGAGCAGTACTTC. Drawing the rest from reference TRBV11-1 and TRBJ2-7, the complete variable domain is EAEVAQSPRYKITEKSQAVAFWCDPISGHATLYWYRQILGQGPELLVQFQDESVVDDSQLPKDRFSAERLKGVDSTLKIQPAELGDSAMYLCASSLAGGDYEQYFGPGTRLTVT.